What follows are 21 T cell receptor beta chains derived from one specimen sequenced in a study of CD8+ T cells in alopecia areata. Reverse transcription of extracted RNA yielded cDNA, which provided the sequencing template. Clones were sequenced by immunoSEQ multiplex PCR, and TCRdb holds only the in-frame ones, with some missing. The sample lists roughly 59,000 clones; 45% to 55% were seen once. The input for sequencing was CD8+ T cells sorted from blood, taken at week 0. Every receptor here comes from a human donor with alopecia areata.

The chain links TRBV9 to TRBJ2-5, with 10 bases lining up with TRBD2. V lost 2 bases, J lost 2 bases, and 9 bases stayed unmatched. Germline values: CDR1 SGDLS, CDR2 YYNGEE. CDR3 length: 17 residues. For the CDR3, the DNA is TGTGCCAGCAGCGTCGGGCTAGCGGGAGTTTGGCAAGAGACCCAGTACTTC. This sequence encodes CASSVGLAGVWQETQYF. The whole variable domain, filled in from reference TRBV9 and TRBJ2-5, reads DSGVTQTPKHLITATGQRVTLRCSPRSGDLSVYWYQQSLDQGLQFLIQYYNGEERAKGNILERFSAQQFPDLHSELNLSSLELGDSALYFCASSVGLAGVWQETQYFGPGTRLLVL.

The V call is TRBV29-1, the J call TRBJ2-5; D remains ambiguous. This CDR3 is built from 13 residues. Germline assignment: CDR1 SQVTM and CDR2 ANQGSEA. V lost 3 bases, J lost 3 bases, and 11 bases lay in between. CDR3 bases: TGCAGCGTTGATGGTGGTCTGAAAGAGACCCAGTACTTC. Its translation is CSVDGGLKETQYF.

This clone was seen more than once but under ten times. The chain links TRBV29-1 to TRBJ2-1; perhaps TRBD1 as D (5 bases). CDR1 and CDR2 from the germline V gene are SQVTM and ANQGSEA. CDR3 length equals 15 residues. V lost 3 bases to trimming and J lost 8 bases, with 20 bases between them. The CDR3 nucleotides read TGCAGCGTTGATTTCGGGCAGGGCCTCTTTGATGAGCAGTTCTTC. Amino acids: CSVDFGQGLFDEQFF.

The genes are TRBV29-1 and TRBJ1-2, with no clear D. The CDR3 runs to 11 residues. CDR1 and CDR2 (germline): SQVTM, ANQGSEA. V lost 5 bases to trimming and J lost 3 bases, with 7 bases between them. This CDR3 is CSVRVDYGYTF. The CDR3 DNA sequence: TGCAGCGTTAGGGTGGACTATGGCTACACCTTC.

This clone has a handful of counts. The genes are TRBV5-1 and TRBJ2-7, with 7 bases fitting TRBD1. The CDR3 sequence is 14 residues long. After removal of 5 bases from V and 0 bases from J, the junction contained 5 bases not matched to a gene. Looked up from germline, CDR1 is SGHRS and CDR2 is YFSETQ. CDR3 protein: CASSWDSYSYEQYF. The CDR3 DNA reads TGCGCCAGCAGTTGGGACAGCTACTCCTACGAGCAGTACTTC.

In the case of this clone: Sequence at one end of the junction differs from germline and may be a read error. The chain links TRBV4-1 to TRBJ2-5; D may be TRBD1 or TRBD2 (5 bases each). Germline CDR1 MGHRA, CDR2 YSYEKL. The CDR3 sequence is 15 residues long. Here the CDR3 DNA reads TGTGCCAGCAGCCAAGATGGGGGTTCCCCAGAGACCCAGTACTTC. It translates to CASSQDGGSPETQYF.

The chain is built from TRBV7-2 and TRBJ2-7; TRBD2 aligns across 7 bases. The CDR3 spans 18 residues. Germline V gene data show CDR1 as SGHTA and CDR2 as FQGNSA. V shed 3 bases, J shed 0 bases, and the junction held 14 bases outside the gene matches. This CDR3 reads CASSLGGPLATRSYEQYF. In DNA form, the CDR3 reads TGTGCCAGCAGCTTGGGCGGACCACTAGCGACCCGCTCCTACGAGCAGTACTTC.

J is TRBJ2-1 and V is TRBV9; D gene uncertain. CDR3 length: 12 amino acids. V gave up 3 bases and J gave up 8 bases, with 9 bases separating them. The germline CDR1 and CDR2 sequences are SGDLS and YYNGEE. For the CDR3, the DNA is TGTGCCAGCAGCGGCTCTTGGGATGAGCAGTTCTTC. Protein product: CASSGSWDEQFF.

DNA of the CDR3: TGTGCCTGGAGTGAGGGGTCGTGGAGCAATCAGCCCCAGCATTTT. Its protein product is CAWSEGSWSNQPQHF. The chain joins TRBV30 to TRBJ1-5, with a weak D call TRBD1 (5 bases). Germline-derived CDR1 and CDR2 are GTSNPN and SVGIG (reference sequence). This CDR3 comprises 15 residues. Trimming took off 1 base at V and 1 base at J, with 11 bases between the two ends.

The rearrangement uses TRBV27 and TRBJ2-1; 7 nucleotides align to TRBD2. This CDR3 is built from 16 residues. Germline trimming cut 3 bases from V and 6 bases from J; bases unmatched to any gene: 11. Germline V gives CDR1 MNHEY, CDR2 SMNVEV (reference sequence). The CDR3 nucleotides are TGTGCCAGCAGTTTCCTCCCCACGGGAGGACGCAATGAGCAGTTCTTC. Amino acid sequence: CASSFLPTGGRNEQFF.

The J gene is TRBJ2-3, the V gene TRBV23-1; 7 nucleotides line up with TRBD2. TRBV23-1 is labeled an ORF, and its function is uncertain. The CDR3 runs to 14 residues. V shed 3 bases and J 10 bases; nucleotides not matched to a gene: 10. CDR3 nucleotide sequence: TGCGCCAGCAGTCATGGGACTATACCGAGGGCGCAGTATTTT. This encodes CASSHGTIPRAQYF.

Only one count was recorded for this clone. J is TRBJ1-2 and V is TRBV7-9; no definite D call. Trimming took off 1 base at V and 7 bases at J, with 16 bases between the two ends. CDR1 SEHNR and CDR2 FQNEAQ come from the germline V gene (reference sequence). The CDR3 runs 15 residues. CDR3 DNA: TGTGCCAGCAGCTTAGGAAGTGTTCTCCTCGGTGGCTACACCTTC. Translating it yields CASSLGSVLLGGYTF.

DNA of the CDR3: TGTGCCAGCAGCCCTGAGGGGCCATACGAGCAGTACTTC. Translation: CASSPEGPYEQYF. The gene calls are TRBV27 and TRBJ2-7; tentatively, D is TRBD1 or TRBD2 (5 bases each). The V gene's germline CDR1 is MNHEY and CDR2 SMNVEV (reference sequence). Trimming stripped 6 bases from V and 4 bases from J, with 13 bases between. The CDR3 is 13 residues long.

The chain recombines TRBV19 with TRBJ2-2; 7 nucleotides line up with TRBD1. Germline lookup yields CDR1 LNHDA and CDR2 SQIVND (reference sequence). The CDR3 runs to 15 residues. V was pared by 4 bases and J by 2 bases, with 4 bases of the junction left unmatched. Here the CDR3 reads CASSRYRGNTGELFF. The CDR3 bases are TGTGCCAGTAGTAGATACAGGGGAAACACCGGGGAGCTGTTTTTT. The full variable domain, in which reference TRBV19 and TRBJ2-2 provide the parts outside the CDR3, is DGGITQSPKYLFRKEGQNVTLSCEQNLNHDAMYWYRQDPGQGLRLIYYSQIVNDFQKGDIAEGYSVSREKKESFPLTVTSAQKNPTAFYLCASSRYRGNTGELFFGEGSRLTVL.

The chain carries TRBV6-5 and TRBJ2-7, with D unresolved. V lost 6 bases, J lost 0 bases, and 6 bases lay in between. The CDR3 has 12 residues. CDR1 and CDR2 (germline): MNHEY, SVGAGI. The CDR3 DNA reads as TGTGCCAGCAGAAAGGGCTCCTACGAGCAGTACTTC. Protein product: CASRKGSYEQYF.

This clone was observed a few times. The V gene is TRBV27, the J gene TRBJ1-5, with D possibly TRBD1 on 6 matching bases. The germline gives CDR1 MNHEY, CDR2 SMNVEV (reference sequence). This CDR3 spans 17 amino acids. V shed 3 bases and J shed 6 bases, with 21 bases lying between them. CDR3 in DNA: TGTGCCAGCAGTTTGGTAAGTGGGGGCGCGAGGAGTCAGCCCCAGCATTTT. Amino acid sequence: CASSLVSGGARSQPQHF.

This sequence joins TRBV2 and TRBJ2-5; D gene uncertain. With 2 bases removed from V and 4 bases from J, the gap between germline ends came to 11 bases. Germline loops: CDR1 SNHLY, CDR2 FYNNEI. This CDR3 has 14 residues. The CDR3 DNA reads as TGTGCCAGCAGTGAAACAGTCCCGGGAGAGACCCAGTACTTC. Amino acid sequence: CASSETVPGETQYF.

The CDR3 spells CASSIDRGRETQYF. As DNA, the CDR3 is TGTGCCAGTAGTATCGACAGGGGAAGAGAGACCCAGTACTTC. The rearrangement joins TRBV19 to TRBJ2-5; 8 nucleotides align to TRBD1. The V gene's germline CDR1 is LNHDA and CDR2 SQIVND (reference sequence). The V gene end was trimmed by 3 bases and the J gene end by 4 bases; junction bases not matched to a gene: 4. This CDR3 spans 14 amino acids.

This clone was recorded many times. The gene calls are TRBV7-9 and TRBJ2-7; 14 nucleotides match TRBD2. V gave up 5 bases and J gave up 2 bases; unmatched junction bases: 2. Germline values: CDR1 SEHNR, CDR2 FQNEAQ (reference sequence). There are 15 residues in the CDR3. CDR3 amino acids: CASSPGLAGAYEQYF. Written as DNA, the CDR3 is TGTGCCAGCAGCCCGGGACTAGCGGGGGCCTACGAGCAGTACTTC.

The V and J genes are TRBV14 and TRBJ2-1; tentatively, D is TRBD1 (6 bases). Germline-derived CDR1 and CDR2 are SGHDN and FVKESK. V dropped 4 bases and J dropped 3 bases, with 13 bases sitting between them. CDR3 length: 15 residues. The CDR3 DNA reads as TGTGCCAGCAGCCTTTTATCGGGACACTACAATGAGCAGTTCTTC. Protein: CASSLLSGHYNEQFF.

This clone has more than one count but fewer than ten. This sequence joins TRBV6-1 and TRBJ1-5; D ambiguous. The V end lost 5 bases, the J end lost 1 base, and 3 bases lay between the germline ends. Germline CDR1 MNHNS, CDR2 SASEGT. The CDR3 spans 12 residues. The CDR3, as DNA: TGTGCCAGCAGTTGGAGCAATCAGCCCCAGCATTTT. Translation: CASSWSNQPQHF.